The 7 T cell receptor beta chains below all came from one sample that was sequenced in a study of blood T cell repertoires in COVID-19. Using immunoSEQ multiplex PCR, the repertoire was profiled, and TCRdb retains in-frame clones only, with some absent. The table shows about 300,000 clones, with about 90% occurring only once. The sequenced sample consisted of PBMCs or T cells enriched from blood (not recorded which). Receptors were obtained from a woman between 45 and 60 years old who had been exposed to COVID-19.

J is TRBJ1-3 and V is TRBV19, with D uncertain. CDR1 is LNHDA, CDR2 SQIVND, per germline (reference sequence). Trimming took off 3 bases at V and 0 bases at J, with 15 bases between the two ends. This CDR3 has 17 residues. CDR3 DNA: TGTGCCAGTAGTATTCTGCACGTGAGTTCCTCTGGAAACACCATATATTTT. Amino acids: CASSILHVSSSGNTIYF.

The chain employs TRBV10-3 and TRBJ2-7, with 10 bases fitting TRBD1. Germline assignment: CDR1 ENHRY and CDR2 SYGVKD. The CDR3 is 13 residues long. J lost 4 bases, V lost 6 bases, and 3 bases had no gene match. In nucleotides, the CDR3 is TGTGCCATCAGGAGGACAGGGGGGTACGAGCAGTACTTC. Its protein is CAIRRTGGYEQYF.

V and J are TRBV5-1 and TRBJ2-2, with 9 bases fitting TRBD1. The CDR3 totals 15 residues. With V trimmed by 2 bases and J by 7 bases, 6 bases remained unmatched. Germline V gene sequence: CDR1 SGHRS, CDR2 YFSETQ. CDR3 loop: CASSFTGTGSGELFF. The CDR3 DNA reads as TGCGCCAGCAGCTTTACCGGGACAGGGAGCGGGGAGCTGTTTTTT.

The J gene is TRBJ2-7, the V gene TRBV15; 7 bases match TRBD1. This CDR3 region has 15 residues. Per germline, CDR1 LNHNV and CDR2 YYDKDF (reference sequence). After removal of 4 bases from V and 3 bases from J, the junction contained 9 bases not matched to a gene. The CDR3 reads CATSIDRDASYEQYF. CDR3 nucleotide sequence: TGTGCCACCAGCATAGACAGGGATGCAAGCTACGAGCAGTACTTC.

This sequence joins TRBV11-2 and TRBJ1-2; TRBD1 agrees at 7 bases. J gave up 6 bases and V 5 bases, and 6 bases lay outside the gene matches. CDR1 SGHAT and CDR2 FQNNGV come from the germline V gene. This CDR3 has 13 residues. The CDR3 nucleotides read TGTGCCAGCAGCCCAGTAGGGACAGATGGCTACACCTTC. Translating gives CASSPVGTDGYTF.

The J gene is TRBJ1-4, the V gene TRBV7-6; 8 bases are shared with TRBD1. V shed 5 bases, J shed 4 bases, and the junction held 9 bases outside the gene matches. The CDR3 loop spans 16 amino acids. Per germline, CDR1 SGHVS and CDR2 FNYEAQ. The CDR3 region is CASSATGDKLNEKLFF. CDR3 coding DNA: TGTGCCAGCAGCGCGACAGGGGACAAACTTAATGAAAAACTGTTTTTT. The full variable domain, completed using reference TRBV7-6 and TRBJ1-4, is GAGVSQSPRYKVTKRGQDVALRCDPISGHVSLYWYRQALGQGPEFLTYFNYEAQQDKSGLPNDRFSAERPEGSISTLTIQRTEQRDSAMYRCASSATGDKLNEKLFFGSGTQLSVL.

The chain carries TRBV27 and TRBJ1-2, with 7 bases fitting TRBD1. The CDR3 has 13 residues. V dropped 4 bases and J dropped 7; count of bases not matched to a gene: 6. Germline-derived CDR1 and CDR2 are MNHEY and SMNVEV (reference sequence). DNA for the CDR3: TGTGCCAGCAGTTCGGGACAGTTAATTGGCTACACCTTC. This translates into CASSSGQLIGYTF.